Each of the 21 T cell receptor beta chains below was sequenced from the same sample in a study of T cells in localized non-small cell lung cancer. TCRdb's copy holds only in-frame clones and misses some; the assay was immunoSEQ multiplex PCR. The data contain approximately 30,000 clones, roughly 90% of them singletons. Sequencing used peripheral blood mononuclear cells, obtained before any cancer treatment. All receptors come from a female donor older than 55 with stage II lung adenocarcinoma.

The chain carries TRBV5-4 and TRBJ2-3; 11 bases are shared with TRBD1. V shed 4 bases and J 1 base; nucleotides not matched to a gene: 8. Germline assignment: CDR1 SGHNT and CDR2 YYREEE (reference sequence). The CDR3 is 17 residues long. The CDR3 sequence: CASSPRDRGLGTDTQYF. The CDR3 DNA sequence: TGTGCCAGCAGCCCCCGGGACAGGGGGTTAGGCACAGATACGCAGTATTTT.

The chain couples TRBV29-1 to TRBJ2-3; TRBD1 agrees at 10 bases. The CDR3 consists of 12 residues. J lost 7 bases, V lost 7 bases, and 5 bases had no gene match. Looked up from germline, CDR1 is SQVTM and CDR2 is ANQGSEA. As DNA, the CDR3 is TGCAGCGCCCGACAGGGGGCAAATACGCAGTATTTT. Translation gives CSARQGANTQYF.

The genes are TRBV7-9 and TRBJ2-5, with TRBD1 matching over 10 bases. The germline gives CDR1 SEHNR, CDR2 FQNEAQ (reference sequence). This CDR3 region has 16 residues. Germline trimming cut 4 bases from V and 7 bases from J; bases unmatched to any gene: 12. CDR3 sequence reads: CASSSWDRGVKRTQYF. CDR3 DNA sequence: TGTGCCAGCAGCTCCTGGGACAGGGGAGTCAAACGGACCCAGTACTTC.

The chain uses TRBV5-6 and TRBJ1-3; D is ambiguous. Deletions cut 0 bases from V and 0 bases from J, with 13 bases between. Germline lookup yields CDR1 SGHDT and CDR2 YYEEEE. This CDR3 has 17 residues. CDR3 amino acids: CASSLVDRRLSGNTIYF. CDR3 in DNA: TGTGCCAGCAGCTTGGTAGACCGAAGACTCTCTGGAAACACCATATATTTT.

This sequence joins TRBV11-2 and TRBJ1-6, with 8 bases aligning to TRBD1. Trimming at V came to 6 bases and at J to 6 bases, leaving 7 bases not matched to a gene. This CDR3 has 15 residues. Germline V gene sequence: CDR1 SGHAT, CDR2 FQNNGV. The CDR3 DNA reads TGTGCCAGCAGTCCTACAGGGGGGAGTAATTCACCCCTCCACTTT. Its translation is CASSPTGGSNSPLHF.

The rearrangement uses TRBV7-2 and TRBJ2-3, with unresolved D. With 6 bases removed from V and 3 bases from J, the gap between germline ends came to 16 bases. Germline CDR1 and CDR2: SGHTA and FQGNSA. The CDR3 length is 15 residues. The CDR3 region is CASSPDGFSTDTQYF. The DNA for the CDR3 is TGTGCCAGCAGTCCAGACGGTTTCAGTACAGATACGCAGTATTTT. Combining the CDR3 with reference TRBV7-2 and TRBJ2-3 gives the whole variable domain GAGVSQSPSNKVTEKGKDVELRCDPISGHTALYWYRQSLGQGLEFLIYFQGNSAPDKSGLPSDRFSAERTGGSVSTLTIQRTQQEDSAVYLCASSPDGFSTDTQYFGPGTRLTVL.

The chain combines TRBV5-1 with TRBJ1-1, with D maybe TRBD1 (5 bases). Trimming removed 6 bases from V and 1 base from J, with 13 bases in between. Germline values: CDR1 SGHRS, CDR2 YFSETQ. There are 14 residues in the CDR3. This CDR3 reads CASTLQAGNTEAFF. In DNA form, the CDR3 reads TGCGCCAGCACCTTACAGGCGGGGAACACTGAAGCTTTCTTT.

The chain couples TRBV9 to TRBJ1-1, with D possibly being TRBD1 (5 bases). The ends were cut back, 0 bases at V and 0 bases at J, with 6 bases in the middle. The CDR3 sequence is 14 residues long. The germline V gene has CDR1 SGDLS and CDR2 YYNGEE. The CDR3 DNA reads TGTGCCAGCAGCGTAGGACAGATGAACACTGAAGCTTTCTTT. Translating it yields CASSVGQMNTEAFF.

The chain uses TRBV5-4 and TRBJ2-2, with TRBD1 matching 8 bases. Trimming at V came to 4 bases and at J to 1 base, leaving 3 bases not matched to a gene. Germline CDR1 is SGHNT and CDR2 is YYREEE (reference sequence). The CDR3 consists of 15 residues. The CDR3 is CASSQGARNTGELFF. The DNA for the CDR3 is TGTGCCAGCAGCCAGGGGGCCCGGAACACCGGGGAGCTGTTTTTT.

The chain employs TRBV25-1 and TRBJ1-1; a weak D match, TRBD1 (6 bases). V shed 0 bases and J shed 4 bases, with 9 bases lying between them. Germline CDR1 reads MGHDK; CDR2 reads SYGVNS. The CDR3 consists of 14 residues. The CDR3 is CASSEYGTTTEAFF. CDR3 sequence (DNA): TGTGCCAGCAGTGAATACGGGACAACCACTGAAGCTTTCTTT.

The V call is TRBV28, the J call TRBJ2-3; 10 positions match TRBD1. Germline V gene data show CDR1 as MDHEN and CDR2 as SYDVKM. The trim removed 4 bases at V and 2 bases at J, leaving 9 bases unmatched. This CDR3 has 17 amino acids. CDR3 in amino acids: CASSSGRTGGSTDTQYF. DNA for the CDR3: TGTGCCAGCAGTTCTGGGAGGACAGGGGGATCCACAGATACGCAGTATTTT.

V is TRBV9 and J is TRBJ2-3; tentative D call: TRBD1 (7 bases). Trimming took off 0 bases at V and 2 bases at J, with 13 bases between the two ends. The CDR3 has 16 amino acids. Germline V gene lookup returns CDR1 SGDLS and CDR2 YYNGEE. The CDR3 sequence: CASSVGAGGFTDTQYF. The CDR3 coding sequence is TGTGCCAGCAGCGTAGGCGCAGGGGGGTTCACAGATACGCAGTATTTT.

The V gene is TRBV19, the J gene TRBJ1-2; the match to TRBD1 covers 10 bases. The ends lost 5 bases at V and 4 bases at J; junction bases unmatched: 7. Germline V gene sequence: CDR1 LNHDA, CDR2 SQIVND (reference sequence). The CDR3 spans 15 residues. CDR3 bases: TGTGCCAGTAGTGCGCCTCGGACAGGGGGCTATGGCTACACCTTC. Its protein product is CASSAPRTGGYGYTF.

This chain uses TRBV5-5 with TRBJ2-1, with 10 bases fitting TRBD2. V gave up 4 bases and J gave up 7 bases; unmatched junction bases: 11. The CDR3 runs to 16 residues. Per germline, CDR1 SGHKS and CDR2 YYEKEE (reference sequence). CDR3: CASSPSAGGPRNEQFF. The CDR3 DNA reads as TGTGCCAGCAGCCCTTCAGCGGGGGGGCCTCGGAATGAGCAGTTCTTC.

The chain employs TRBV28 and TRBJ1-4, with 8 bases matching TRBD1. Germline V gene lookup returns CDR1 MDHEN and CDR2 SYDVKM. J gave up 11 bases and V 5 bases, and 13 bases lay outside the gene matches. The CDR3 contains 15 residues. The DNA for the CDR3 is TGTGCCAGCAGTCCGGACAGGGTTGGTCTAGGGAAACTGTTTTTT. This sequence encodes CASSPDRVGLGKLFF. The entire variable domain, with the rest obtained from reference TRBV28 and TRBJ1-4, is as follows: DVKVTQSSRYLVKRTGEKVFLECVQDMDHENMFWYRQDPGLGLRLIYFSYDVKMKEKGDIPEGYSVSREKKERFSLILESASTNQTSMYLCASSPDRVGLGKLFFGSGTQLSVL.

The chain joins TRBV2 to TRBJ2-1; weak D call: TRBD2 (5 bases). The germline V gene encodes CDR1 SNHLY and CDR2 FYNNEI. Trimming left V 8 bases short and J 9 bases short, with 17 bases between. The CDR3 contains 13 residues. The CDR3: CASLKEAWGEQFF. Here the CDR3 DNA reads TGTGCCAGCCTAAAGGAGGCCTGGGGTGAGCAGTTCTTC.

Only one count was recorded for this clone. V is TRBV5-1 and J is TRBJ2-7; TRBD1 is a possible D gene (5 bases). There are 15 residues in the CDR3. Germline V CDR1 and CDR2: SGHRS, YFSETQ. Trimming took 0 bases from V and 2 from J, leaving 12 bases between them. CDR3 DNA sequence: TGCGCCAGCAGCTTGGCGGCAGGGCCGGCCTACGAGCAGTACTTC. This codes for CASSLAAGPAYEQYF.

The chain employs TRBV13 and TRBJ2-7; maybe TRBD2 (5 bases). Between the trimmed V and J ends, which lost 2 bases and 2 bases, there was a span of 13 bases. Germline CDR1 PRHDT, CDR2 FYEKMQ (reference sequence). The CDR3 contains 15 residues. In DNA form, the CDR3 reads TGTGCCAGCAGCTTATCCCCAGCGAGGGCCTACGAGCAGTACTTC. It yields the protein CASSLSPARAYEQYF.

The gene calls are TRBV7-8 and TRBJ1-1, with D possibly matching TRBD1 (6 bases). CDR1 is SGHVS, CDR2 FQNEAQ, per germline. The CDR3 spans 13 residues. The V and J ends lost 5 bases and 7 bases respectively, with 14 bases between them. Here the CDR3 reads CASSLGEGGEAFF. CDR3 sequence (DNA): TGTGCCAGCAGCCTGGGGGAAGGGGGTGAAGCTTTCTTT.

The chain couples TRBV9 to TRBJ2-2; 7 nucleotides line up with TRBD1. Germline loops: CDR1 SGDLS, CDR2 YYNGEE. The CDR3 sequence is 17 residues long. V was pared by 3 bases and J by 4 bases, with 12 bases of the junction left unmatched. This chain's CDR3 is CASSAMGQSRVTGELFF. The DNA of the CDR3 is TGTGCCAGCAGCGCCATGGGACAGTCGCGTGTCACCGGGGAGCTGTTTTTT.

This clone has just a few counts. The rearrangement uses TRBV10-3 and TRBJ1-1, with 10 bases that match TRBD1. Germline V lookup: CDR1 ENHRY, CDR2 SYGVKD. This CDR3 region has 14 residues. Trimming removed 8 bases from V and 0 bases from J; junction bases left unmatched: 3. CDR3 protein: CAIRQGAVNTEAFF. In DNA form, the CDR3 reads TGTGCCATCCGACAGGGGGCCGTGAACACTGAAGCTTTCTTT.